This T cell receptor beta chain came from a study of T cells in Graves' hyperthyroidism and ophthalmopathy. TCR beta CDR3 regions were amplified from RNA. TCR CDR3 regions were first amplified by RT-PCR with HTBI primers. TCRdb ran MiXCR on the multiplex PCR reads and lists one entry per CDR3 protein. This table has roughly 380,000 distinct CDR3 sequences, around a sixth appearing once. Study-wide results and caveats: Most thyroid clonotypes that were expanded above 0.001 also turned up in blood.

This CDR3 has 12 residues. The germline gives CDR1 MNHEY, CDR2 SVGAGI. Trimming at V came to 5 bases and at J to 9 bases, leaving 6 bases not matched to a gene. At least ten counts were recorded for this clonotype. Its target is unknown. Exclusion criteria comprised uncontrolled infection, other autoimmune disease, pregnancy or lactation. PBMCs were sourced from less than 13 ml fresh peripheral blood. This sequence joins TRBV6-5 and TRBJ1-1; 7 nucleotides agree with TRBD1. Material for sequencing was blood. The clonotype comes from a middle-aged woman with Graves' ophthalmopathy. The DNA of the CDR3 is TGTGCCAGCAGTACCCAACAGGGGAAAGCTTTCTTT. As protein: CASSTQQGKAFF.